The 21 T cell receptor beta chains reported below all come from one sample, sequenced in a study of beta chain features in type 1 diabetes. The study reverse transcribed the entire isolated RNA, so it sequenced expressed TCRB transcripts. TCRdb's copy holds only in-frame clones and misses some; the assay was immunoSEQ multiplex PCR. The sample has around 450,000 clones; 11% are singletons. Sequencing was carried out using naive CD4+ T cells from blood. The origin of the receptors is a woman between 18 and 29 years old in good health.

Worth noting for this clone: This sample also contains other DNA sequences that code for the same CDR3. As DNA, the CDR3 is TGTGCCAGCAGCGTGGACAGTAATGAAAAACTGTTTTTT. It codes for CASSVDSNEKLFF. The genes are TRBV9 and TRBJ1-4, with a tentative D call TRBD1 (6 bases). V lost 2 bases and J lost 4, with 6 bases in between. CDR1 and CDR2 (germline): SGDLS, YYNGEE. The CDR3 length is 13 residues. The full variable domain, with the rest looked up from reference TRBV9 and TRBJ1-4, is DSGVTQTPKHLITATGQRVTLRCSPRSGDLSVYWYQQSLDQGLQFLIQYYNGEERAKGNILERFSAQQFPDLHSELNLSSLELGDSALYFCASSVDSNEKLFFGSGTQLSVL.

The J gene is TRBJ2-3, the V gene TRBV7-8, with 9 nucleotides matching TRBD1. Trimming took 1 base from V and 9 from J; bases not matched to a gene: 8. The CDR3 spans 15 residues. Germline-derived CDR1 and CDR2 are SGHVS and FQNEAQ. CDR3: CASSLGTGVLRTQYF. In nucleotides, the CDR3 is TGTGCCAGCAGCTTAGGGACAGGGGTCTTGAGAACGCAGTATTTT.

This clone was seen only a few times. V usage is TRBV7-9 and J usage is TRBJ2-1; D is ambiguous. This CDR3 is built from 12 residues. CDR1 and CDR2 from the germline V gene are SEHNR and FQNEAQ (reference sequence). V lost 2 bases to trimming and J lost 7 bases, with 6 bases between them. The CDR3 DNA follows: TGTGCCAGCAGCTTAATTCCGAATGAGCAGTTCTTC. It encodes CASSLIPNEQFF.

This chain uses TRBV2 with TRBJ2-5; D gene unclear. The germline V gene has CDR1 SNHLY and CDR2 FYNNEI. The CDR3 loop spans 13 amino acids. Trimming removed 4 bases from V and 4 bases from J, with 10 bases in between. CDR3 in amino acids: CASSAGRRETQYF. CDR3 sequence (DNA): TGTGCCAGCAGTGCCGGCAGGAGAGAGACCCAGTACTTC. The variable domain in full, completed from reference TRBV2 and TRBJ2-5, reads EPEVTQTPSHQVTQMGQEVILRCVPISNHLYFYWYRQILGQKVEFLVSFYNNEISEKSEIFDDQFSVERPDGSNFTLKIRSTKLEDSAMYFCASSAGRRETQYFGPGTRLLVL.

This clone was counted ten times or more. The V call is TRBV29-1, the J call TRBJ2-1; D remains ambiguous. CDR1 is SQVTM, CDR2 ANQGSEA, per germline. The CDR3 has 12 residues. V gave up 5 bases and J gave up 9 bases, with 14 bases separating them. CDR3 nucleotide sequence: TGCAGCGTTTACGGACGTCGTAGTGAGCAGTTCTTC. Encoded protein: CSVYGRRSEQFF.

The V and J genes are TRBV29-1 and TRBJ2-2, with unresolved D. V was cut by 3 bases and J by 4 bases, with 12 bases left in between. Germline V CDR1 and CDR2: SQVTM, ANQGSEA. The CDR3 is 14 amino acids. The CDR3 nucleotides are TGCAGCGTTGAGGCACCAGCCTCCACCGGGGAGCTGTTTTTT. Protein: CSVEAPASTGELFF.

The V and J genes are TRBV5-4 and TRBJ1-1; possible D gene TRBD1, 5 bases. The V gene lost 4 bases and the J gene lost 4 bases, with 8 bases spanning the gap. The CDR3 extends over 12 amino acids. CDR1 is SGHNT, CDR2 YYREEE, per germline (reference sequence). The CDR3 loop is CASSLQGTEAFF. DNA for the CDR3: TGTGCCAGCAGCCTTCAGGGCACTGAAGCTTTCTTT.

The chain uses TRBV7-2 and TRBJ2-5; D is unclear. This CDR3 comprises 15 residues. The V gene's germline CDR1 is SGHTA and CDR2 FQGNSA. The V and J ends lost 3 bases and 1 base respectively, with 12 bases between them. In DNA form, the CDR3 reads TGTGCCAGCAGCTTGGCCGAATCGGGCCAAGAGACCCAGTACTTC. Translating gives CASSLAESGQETQYF.

This clone was seen more than once but under ten times. The CDR3 here is CSVEDTQTGYTF. The CDR3 DNA sequence: TGCAGCGTTGAAGATACTCAAACTGGCTACACCTTC. The chain links TRBV29-1 to TRBJ1-2; D gene unclear. The V end lost 0 bases, the J end lost 7 bases, and 9 bases lay between the germline ends. CDR1 SQVTM and CDR2 ANQGSEA come from the germline V gene. The CDR3 loop spans 12 amino acids.

This clone has more than one count but fewer than ten. The rearrangement links TRBV5-6 to TRBJ1-6, with D perhaps matching TRBD1 (5 bases). The CDR3 has 16 amino acids. Germline-derived CDR1 and CDR2 are SGHDT and YYEEEE. The V end was cut by 4 bases, the J end by 6 bases, with 17 bases between. CDR3 sequence reads: CASSTLGGERNSPLHF. CDR3 nucleotides: TGTGCCAGCAGCACCTTGGGAGGGGAACGTAATTCACCCCTCCACTTT.

With regard to this clone: Other DNA sequences in this sample translate to the same CDR3. The CDR3 here is CASSLSGDTQYF. CDR3 bases: TGTGCCAGCAGTTTATCAGGGGATACGCAGTATTTT. The chain carries TRBV27 and TRBJ2-3; D uncertain. From germline, CDR1 is MNHEY and CDR2 SMNVEV (reference sequence). Trimming removed 0 bases at V and 6 bases at J, with 4 bases between. This CDR3 has 12 residues.

The rearrangement uses TRBV5-4 and TRBJ2-3; D is unclear. V gave up 0 bases and J gave up 4 bases, with 9 bases separating them. Germline loops: CDR1 SGHNT, CDR2 YYREEE (reference sequence). CDR3 length equals 14 residues. The CDR3: CASSLAFESDTQYF. The DNA for the CDR3 is TGTGCCAGCAGCTTGGCGTTCGAGTCAGATACGCAGTATTTT.

This clone was counted a few times. The chain carries TRBV7-2 and TRBJ2-3, with D possibly TRBD2 on 6 matching bases. V shed 3 bases and J shed 7 bases, with 14 bases lying between them. The CDR3 loop spans 14 amino acids. CDR1 is SGHTA, CDR2 FQGNSA, per germline. The CDR3 here is CASSLPGESNTQYF. In DNA, the CDR3 is TGTGCCAGCAGCTTGCCGGGAGAGTCGAATACGCAGTATTTT.

V and J are TRBV15 and TRBJ2-7; 11 nucleotides match TRBD1. J lost 5 bases, V lost 3 bases, and 0 bases had no gene match. Germline CDR1 and CDR2: LNHNV and YYDKDF (reference sequence). The CDR3 is made up of 13 amino acids. The CDR3 DNA follows: TGTGCCACCAGCAGGGACAGGGGGCACGAGCAGTACGTC. This encodes CATSRDRGHEQYV.

The chain is built from TRBV4-1 and TRBJ1-6; perhaps TRBD1 as D (5 bases). Germline CDR1 is MGHRA and CDR2 is YSYEKL. Trimming took off 6 bases at V and 5 bases at J, with 11 bases between the two ends. The CDR3 covers 14 residues. The CDR3 here is CASRFGGNNSPLHF. CDR3 bases: TGCGCCAGCAGATTTGGGGGAAATAATTCACCCCTCCACTTT.

Notes on this clone: This CDR3 is also generated by other DNA sequences in the sample. This chain joins TRBV4-1 and TRBJ2-2, with a tentative D call TRBD1 (5 bases). Trimming left V 2 bases short and J 1 base short, with 8 bases between. The CDR3 is 15 residues long. Germline V gives CDR1 MGHRA, CDR2 YSYEKL. CDR3 protein: CASSQLTGNTGELFF. CDR3 nucleotides: TGCGCCAGCAGCCAATTAACAGGGAACACCGGGGAGCTGTTTTTT.

This clone was recorded a few times. V usage is TRBV7-2 and J usage is TRBJ1-3; 7 bases are shared with TRBD1. V trimming: 5 bases; J trimming: 0 bases; junction bases outside the gene matches: 4. CDR3 length: 15 residues. Germline-derived CDR1 and CDR2 are SGHTA and FQGNSA. Here the CDR3 reads CASSPGTASGNTIYF. The DNA for the CDR3 is TGTGCCAGCAGCCCCGGGACAGCCTCTGGAAACACCATATATTTT.

This clone was counted only a few times. This chain connects TRBV28 to TRBJ1-1, with a weak D call TRBD1 (6 bases). V lost 4 bases and J 1 base, leaving 13 bases between the germline ends. This CDR3 comprises 15 residues. The germline gives CDR1 MDHEN, CDR2 SYDVKM. The CDR3 protein is CASSSGQRENTEAFF. CDR3 DNA: TGTGCCAGCAGTTCCGGACAGCGTGAGAACACTGAAGCTTTCTTT.

This clone came up a few times. This chain links TRBV7-9 with TRBJ1-3, with D maybe TRBD1 (6 bases). Germline CDR1 and CDR2: SEHNR and FQNEAQ (reference sequence). With 3 bases removed from V and 0 bases from J, the gap between germline ends came to 15 bases. The CDR3 contains 17 residues. In DNA, the CDR3 is TGTGCCAGCAGCTTCCGGACAGCAAGCCGCTCTGGAAACACCATATATTTT. As protein: CASSFRTASRSGNTIYF.

CDR3 residues: CAWSKGSGQVKPRQFF. The CDR3 nucleotides read TGTGCCTGGAGTAAGGGTAGTGGACAGGTAAAACCCCGACAGTTCTTC. The rearrangement uses TRBV30 and TRBJ2-1, with 7 bases lining up with TRBD1. The CDR3 runs 16 residues. After removal of 2 bases from V and 13 bases from J, the junction contained 20 bases not matched to a gene. Germline CDR1 GTSNPN, CDR2 SVGIG (reference sequence).

This chain connects TRBV7-2 to TRBJ2-3; 8 bases fit TRBD1. Germline V CDR1 and CDR2: SGHTA, FQGNSA. With V trimmed by 3 bases and J by 3 bases, 5 bases remained unmatched. The CDR3 extends over 15 amino acids. CDR3 nucleotides: TGTGCCAGCAGCTTCTCTGACAGGGGAACAGATACGCAGTATTTT. This encodes CASSFSDRGTDTQYF.